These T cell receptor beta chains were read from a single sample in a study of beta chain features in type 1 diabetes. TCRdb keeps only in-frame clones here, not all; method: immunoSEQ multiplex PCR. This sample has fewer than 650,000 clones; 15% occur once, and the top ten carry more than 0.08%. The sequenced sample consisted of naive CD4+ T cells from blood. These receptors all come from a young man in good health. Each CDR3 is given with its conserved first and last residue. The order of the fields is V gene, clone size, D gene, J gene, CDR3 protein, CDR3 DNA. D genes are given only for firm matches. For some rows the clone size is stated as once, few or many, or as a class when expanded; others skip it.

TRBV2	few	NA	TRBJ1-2	CASSEARGDYGYTF	TGTGCCAGCAGTGAAGCGCGAGGGGACTATGGCTACACCTTC
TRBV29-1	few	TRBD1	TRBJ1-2	CSVDGGGVNGYTF	TGCAGCGTTGATGGAGGGGGCGTCAATGGCTACACCTTC
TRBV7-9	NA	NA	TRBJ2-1	CASSLPGLPIMNEQFF	TGTGCCAGCAGCTTACCAGGGCTTCCAATAATGAATGAGCAGTTCTTC
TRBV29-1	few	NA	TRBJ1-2	CSVVKLNYGYTF	TGCAGCGTTGTAAAACTGAACTATGGCTACACCTTC
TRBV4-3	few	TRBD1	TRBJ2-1	CASSQVSSGQGYNEQFF	TGCGCCAGCAGCCAAGTATCTTCCGGACAGGGGTACAATGAGCAGTTCTTC
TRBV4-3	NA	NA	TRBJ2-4	CASSQVADLAKNIQYF	TGCGCCAGCAGCCAAGTGGCGGATTTGGCCAAAAACATTCAGTACTTC
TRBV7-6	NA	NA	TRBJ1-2	CASSAKPGASYGYTF	TGTGCCAGCAGCGCAAAACCGGGGGCGAGCTATGGCTACACCTTC
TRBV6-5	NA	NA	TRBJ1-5	CASSYSARTSNQPQHF	TGTGCCAGCAGTTACTCCGCAAGGACGAGCAATCAGCCCCAGCATTTT
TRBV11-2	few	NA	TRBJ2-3	CASSLAGARYF	TGTGCCAGCAGCTTAGCGGGGGCCCGGTATTTT
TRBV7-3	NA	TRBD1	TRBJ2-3	CASSLSGTGVLTDTQYF	TGTGCCAGCAGCTTAAGTGGGACAGGGGTACTCACAGATACGCAGTATTTT
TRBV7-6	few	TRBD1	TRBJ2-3	CASSLPETGGYTDTQYF	TGTGCCAGCAGCTTACCGGAGACAGGGGGATACACAGATACGCAGTATTTT
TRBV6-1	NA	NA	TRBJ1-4	CASSERPQTTNEKLFF	TGTGCCAGCAGTGAAAGGCCACAGACAACTAATGAAAAACTGTTTTTT
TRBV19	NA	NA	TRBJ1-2	CASSINRYYGYTF	TGTGCCAGTAGTATAAACCGATACTATGGCTACACCTTC
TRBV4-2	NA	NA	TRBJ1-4	CASSQDRSRVDEKLFF	TGTGCCAGCAGCCAAGATCGGAGTAGGGTGGATGAAAAACTGTTTTTT
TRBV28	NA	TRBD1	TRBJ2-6	CASSLQGAGANVLTF	TGTGCCAGCAGTTTACAGGGGGCTGGGGCCAACGTCCTGACTTTC
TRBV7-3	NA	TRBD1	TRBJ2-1	CASSFDRASYNEQFF	TGTGCCAGCAGCTTCGACAGGGCTTCCTACAATGAGCAGTTCTTC
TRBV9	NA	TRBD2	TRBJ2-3	CASSVGGLAGASTDTQYF	TGTGCCAGCAGCGTAGGGGGACTAGCGGGGGCCAGCACAGATACGCAGTATTTT
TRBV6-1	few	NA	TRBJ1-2	CASSVGVRAAYGYTF	TGTGCCAGCAGTGTCGGGGTCAGGGCAGCCTATGGCTACACCTTC
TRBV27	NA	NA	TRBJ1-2	CASSLSIQGSYGYTF	TGTGCCAGCAGTTTATCGATCCAGGGTTCCTATGGCTACACCTTC
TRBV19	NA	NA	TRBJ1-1	CASSIGQRNTEAFF	TGTGCCAGTAGTATTGGACAGAGGAACACTGAAGCTTTCTTT
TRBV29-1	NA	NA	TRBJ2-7	CSVEEDRWNEQYF	TGCAGCGTTGAGGAAGACAGGTGGAACGAGCAGTACTTC
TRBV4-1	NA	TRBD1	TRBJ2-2	CASSHPGQGNTGELFF	TGCGCCAGCAGCCATCCGGGACAGGGGAACACCGGGGAGCTGTTTTTT
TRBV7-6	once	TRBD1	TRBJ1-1	CASSRQGALPTEAFF	TGTGCCAGCAGTAGACAGGGGGCCCTTCCCACTGAAGCTTTCTTT
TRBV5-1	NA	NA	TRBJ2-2	CASSLPANTGELFF	TGCGCCAGCAGCTTGCCAGCGAACACCGGGGAGCTGTTTTTT
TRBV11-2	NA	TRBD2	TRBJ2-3	CASSSSGARTDTQYF	TGTGCCAGCAGCTCAAGCGGGGCGCGCACAGATACGCAGTATTTT
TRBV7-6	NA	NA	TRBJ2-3	CASSLTATDTQYF	TGTGCCAGCAGCTTAACTGCCACAGATACGCAGTATTTT